This section outlines one TCR beta chain sequence together with its context. Its antigen is undetermined. Cultured CD4+ T cells had their DNA profiled by the Oncomine TCR Beta short-read assay. Each CDR3 protein is one row after TCRdb ran MiXCR on the PCR reads. Of about 15,000 distinct CDR3 sequences listed, roughly 49% are singletons. The data belong to a study of vaccination and CD4 T cells after COVID-19. Overall study: As their vaccination, participants received two doses of either BNT162b2 or mRNA-1273 vaccine.

The study's findings and limits: Investigators enrolled relatively few convalescent patients and included no early post-infection timepoints.

Stated treatment: approximately 10-day PBMC culture with coronavirus spike peptide pools or control peptides (ViraFEST assay). After expanding antigen-specific T cells with peptide pools, ViraFEST sequenced their TCRs. The culture of two million PBMCs per well included approximately 10 IU/ml IL-2 and about 9.8 ug/ml peptide pools. There are 15 residues in the CDR3. Per the germline V gene, CDR1 is MNHNS and CDR2 is SASEGT. V was trimmed by 6 bases and J by 4 bases, leaving 18 bases between them. This sequence was found in a human donor who had recovered from COVID-19. The chain uses TRBV6-1 and TRBJ1-2; TRBD1 is a possible D gene (6 bases). The sample here was CD4+ T cells from blood, cultured in vitro, taken before SARS-CoV-2 vaccination. The CDR3 protein is CASRTTGQRSYGYTF. The CDR3 DNA reads TGTGCCAGCAGAACGACCGGACAGAGAAGCTATGGCTACACCTTC.